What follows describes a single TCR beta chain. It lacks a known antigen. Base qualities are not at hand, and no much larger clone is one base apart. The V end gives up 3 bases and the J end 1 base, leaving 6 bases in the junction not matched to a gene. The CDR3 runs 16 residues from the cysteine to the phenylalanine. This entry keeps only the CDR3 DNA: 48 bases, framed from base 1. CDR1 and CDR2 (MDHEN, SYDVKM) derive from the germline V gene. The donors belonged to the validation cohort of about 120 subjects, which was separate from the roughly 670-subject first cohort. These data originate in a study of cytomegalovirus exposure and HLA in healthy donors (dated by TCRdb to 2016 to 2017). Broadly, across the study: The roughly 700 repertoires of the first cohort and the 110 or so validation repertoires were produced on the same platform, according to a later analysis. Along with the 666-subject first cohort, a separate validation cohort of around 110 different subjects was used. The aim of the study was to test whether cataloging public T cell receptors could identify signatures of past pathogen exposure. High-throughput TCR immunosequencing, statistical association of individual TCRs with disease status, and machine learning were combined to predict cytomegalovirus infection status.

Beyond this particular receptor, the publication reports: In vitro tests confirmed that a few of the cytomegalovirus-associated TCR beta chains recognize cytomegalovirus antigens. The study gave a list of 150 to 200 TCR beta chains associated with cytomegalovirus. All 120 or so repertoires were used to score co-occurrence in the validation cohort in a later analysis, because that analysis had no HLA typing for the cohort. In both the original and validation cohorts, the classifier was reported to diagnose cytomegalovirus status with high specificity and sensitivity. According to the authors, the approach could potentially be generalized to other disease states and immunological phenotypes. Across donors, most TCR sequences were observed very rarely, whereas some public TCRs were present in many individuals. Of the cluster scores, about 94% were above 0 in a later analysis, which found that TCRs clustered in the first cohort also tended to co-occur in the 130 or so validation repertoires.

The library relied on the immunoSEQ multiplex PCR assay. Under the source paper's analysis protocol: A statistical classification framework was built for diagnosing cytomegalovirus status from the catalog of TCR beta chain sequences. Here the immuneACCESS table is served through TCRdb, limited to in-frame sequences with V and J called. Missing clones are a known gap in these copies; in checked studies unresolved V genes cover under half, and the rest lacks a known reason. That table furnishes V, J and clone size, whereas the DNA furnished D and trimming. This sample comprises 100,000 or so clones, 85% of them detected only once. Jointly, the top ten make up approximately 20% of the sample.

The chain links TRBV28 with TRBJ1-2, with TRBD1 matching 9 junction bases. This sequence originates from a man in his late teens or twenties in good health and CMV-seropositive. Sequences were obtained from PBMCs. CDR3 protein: CASSLGQGALNYGYTF. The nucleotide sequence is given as TGTGCCAGCAGTTTGGGACAGGGAGCCCTTAACTATGGCTACACCTTC.